This TCR beta chain was sequenced for a study of prognosis after radiotherapy for stage I lung cancer. Overall study context: In total, some 14 men and 6 or 7 women took part as patients, aged roughly 53 to 84 with a median of around 70 years. A few patients developed distant metastases (median approximately seven months) after radiotherapy; around 15 showed no significant progression.

The genomic DNA TCR beta CDR3 region underwent two rounds of multiplex PCR. Amplification during the initial PCR round employed primers specific to each TRBV and TRBJ gene. A single record per CDR3 protein comes from TCRdb applying MiXCR to the multiplex PCR reads. The repertoire holds more than 15,000 distinct CDR3 sequences, with roughly 31% as singletons. Ten or more counts support this clonotype. Antigen specificity is unknown. The CDR3 sequence is 17 residues long. Trimming removed 4 bases from V and 1 base from J, with 18 bases in between. Looked up from germline, CDR1 is SGDLS and CDR2 is YYNGEE. General study findings and limits: There was no determination made of whether the expanded TCR clones were tumor-specific.

Sequencing was performed on PBMCs, taken before or after stereotactic body radiation therapy (not recorded which). This clonotype was obtained from a donor at least 50 years old with non-small cell lung cancer. The chain couples TRBV9 to TRBJ1-3, with D possibly TRBD1 on 5 matching bases. The CDR3 sequence is CASSPRPRVDSGNTIYF. The CDR3 nucleotides read TGTGCCAGCAGCCCACGCCCCAGGGTGGATTCTGGAAACACCATATATTTT.